The 29 T cell receptor beta chains below come from one sample, sequenced in a study of shared clonotypes between healthy human individuals. Clones were sequenced by immunoSEQ multiplex PCR, and TCRdb holds only the in-frame ones, with some missing. This sample has about 530,000 clones, with 90% to 97% found just once. The sample was naive CD4+ T cells sorted from blood. Subset noted: CD45RA+ positively selected. These receptor sequences come from a young woman in good health.

This chain uses TRBV27 with TRBJ2-7; D might be TRBD1 (6 bases). Germline V gives CDR1 MNHEY, CDR2 SMNVEV (reference sequence). CDR3 length: 14 residues. V lost 2 bases to trimming and J lost 3 bases, with 11 bases between them. Here the CDR3 reads CASSLNRDNYEQYF. The CDR3 DNA reads TGTGCCAGCAGTTTAAACCGGGACAACTACGAGCAGTACTTC.

Notes on this clone: Within the sample, other DNA sequences also encode this same CDR3. The chain links TRBV5-4 to TRBJ2-1, with 10 bases that match TRBD2. CDR1 and CDR2 from the germline V gene are SGHNT and YYREEE (reference sequence). The CDR3 has 15 amino acids. Germline trimming cut 1 base from V and 2 bases from J; bases unmatched to any gene: 0. CDR3 residues: CASSLTSGTYNEQFF. The DNA for the CDR3 is TGTGCCAGCAGCTTGACTAGCGGGACCTACAATGAGCAGTTCTTC.

This clone was seen more than once but under ten times. V and J are TRBV11-2 and TRBJ1-1; D is ambiguous. Germline CDR1 is SGHAT and CDR2 is FQNNGV. Trimming took 5 bases from V and 4 from J, leaving 8 bases between them. The CDR3 runs to 12 residues. The chain's CDR3 is CASSERRTEAFF. The CDR3, as DNA: TGTGCCAGCAGCGAGAGGCGCACTGAAGCTTTCTTT.

The chain employs TRBV7-9 and TRBJ2-1; weak D call: TRBD1 (5 bases). V dropped 5 bases and J dropped 10 bases, with 12 bases sitting between them. The CDR3 length is 12 residues. CDR1 and CDR2 from the germline V gene are SEHNR and FQNEAQ (reference sequence). DNA of the CDR3: TGTGCCAGCAGCGCCAGGGCAGGGGAGCAGTTCTTC. It translates to CASSARAGEQFF.

The chain uses TRBV9 and TRBJ2-5, with D maybe TRBD1 (6 bases). Trimming left V 7 bases short and J 5 bases short, with 24 bases between. CDR1 and CDR2 from the germline V gene are SGDLS and YYNGEE. CDR3 length: 16 residues. CDR3 sequence reads: CASAQGNSRIMETQYF. As DNA, the CDR3 is TGTGCCAGCGCTCAGGGGAACAGCCGGATTATGGAGACCCAGTACTTC.

V and J are TRBV19 and TRBJ2-5; TRBD2 matches 13 bases. The CDR3 has 14 amino acids. With 9 bases clipped from V and 2 bases from J, the junction kept 3 bases outside the gene matches. CDR1 is LNHDA and CDR2 is SQIVND in the germline V gene (reference sequence). The CDR3 region has the DNA TGTGCCAGCGGGACTAGCGGGGCACAAGAGACCCAGTACTTC. Protein product: CASGTSGAQETQYF.

The V gene is TRBV28, the J gene TRBJ1-5, with D perhaps matching TRBD1 (5 bases). This CDR3 is 13 amino acids long. Trimming shortened V by 7 bases and J by 7 bases, and 14 bases separated the two germline ends. Germline V gene sequence: CDR1 MDHEN, CDR2 SYDVKM. The CDR3 DNA reads TGTGCCAGCACTTCGATTAGGGGCCAGCCCCAGCATTTT. Translated, it gives CASTSIRGQPQHF.

The chain carries TRBV18 and TRBJ1-2; D remains ambiguous. Trimming took 2 bases from V and 3 from J, leaving 10 bases between them. CDR1 is KGHSH and CDR2 is LQKENI in the germline V gene. The CDR3 totals 14 residues. The CDR3 is CASSPGVGDYGYTF. The DNA of the CDR3 is TGTGCCAGCTCACCAGGGGTCGGAGACTATGGCTACACCTTC.

The chain links TRBV28 to TRBJ1-1; TRBD1 might be the D (5 bases). The CDR3 is 15 amino acids. Germline V gene lookup returns CDR1 MDHEN and CDR2 SYDVKM. Deletions cut 6 bases from V and 6 bases from J, with 20 bases between. In DNA, the CDR3 is TGTGCCAGCAGGCCCCCGGGGCGGGCTTCGGCTGAAGCTTTCTTT. The encoded protein is CASRPPGRASAEAFF.

This sequence joins TRBV29-1 and TRBJ1-1, with D maybe TRBD1 (6 bases). Trimming removed 8 bases from V and 0 bases from J, with 10 bases in between. The CDR3 extends over 12 amino acids. CDR1 is SQVTM and CDR2 is ANQGSEA in the germline V gene. The CDR3 protein is CSPGQMNTEAFF. CDR3 in DNA: TGCAGCCCGGGACAAATGAACACTGAAGCTTTCTTT.

A word on this clone: The sample carries other DNA sequences with the same CDR3. The V gene is TRBV7-9, the J gene TRBJ2-1; 11 positions match TRBD2. The trim removed 4 bases at V and 3 bases at J, leaving 2 bases unmatched. CDR1 is SEHNR, CDR2 FQNEAQ, per germline (reference sequence). The CDR3 totals 15 residues. This CDR3 reads CASSSGLADYNEQFF. The CDR3 coding sequence is TGTGCCAGCAGCTCGGGACTAGCGGACTACAATGAGCAGTTCTTC. Full variable domain (remainder filled in from reference TRBV7-9 and TRBJ2-1): DTGVSQNPRHKITKRGQNVTFRCDPISEHNRLYWYRQTLGQGPEFLTYFQNEAQLEKSRLLSDRFSAERPKGSFSTLEIQRTEQGDSAMYLCASSSGLADYNEQFFGPGTRLTVL.

This chain joins TRBV6-1 and TRBJ2-7; D is undetermined. The CDR3 length is 13 residues. Germline V gene lookup returns CDR1 MNHNS and CDR2 SASEGT. The CDR3 DNA follows: TGTGCAGCTATTAGGTCAGTCACCTACGAGCAGTACTTC. It codes for CAAIRSVTYEQYF.

The gene calls are TRBV11-3 and TRBJ2-1; 8 bases agree with TRBD1. The CDR3 extends over 15 amino acids. The germline gives CDR1 SGHNT, CDR2 YENEEA. J gave up 5 bases and V 5 bases, and 8 bases lay outside the gene matches. The DNA of the CDR3 is TGTGCCAGCAGCCAGTCAGGGGGCGTCAACAATGAGCAGTTCTTC. This sequence encodes CASSQSGGVNNEQFF.

This rearrangement joins TRBV18 to TRBJ2-5; 9 nucleotides align to TRBD1. V lost 6 bases and J lost 0; bases outside the gene matches: 5. The CDR3 length is 15 residues. CDR1 and CDR2 (germline): KGHSH, LQKENI. The CDR3 loop is CASSLDRGYQETQYF. CDR3 DNA sequence: TGTGCCAGCTCCTTGGACAGGGGATACCAAGAGACCCAGTACTTC.

The rearrangement links TRBV19 to TRBJ1-4, with D perhaps TRBD1 (6 bases). Germline V gene data show CDR1 as LNHDA and CDR2 as SQIVND (reference sequence). The CDR3 sequence is 15 residues long. Between the trimmed V and J ends, which lost 4 bases and 4 bases, there was a span of 13 bases. CDR3: CASSTDSLGNEKLFF. For the CDR3, the DNA is TGTGCCAGTAGTACGGACAGCCTGGGTAATGAAAAACTGTTTTTT.

The chain combines TRBV5-4 with TRBJ2-3, with D hard to call. Germline V CDR1 and CDR2: SGHNT, YYREEE (reference sequence). This CDR3 has 15 residues. Trimming took off 1 base at V and 2 bases at J, with 11 bases between the two ends. DNA for the CDR3: TGTGCCAGCAGCTTGACACCACTCCCCACAGATACGCAGTATTTT. As protein: CASSLTPLPTDTQYF.

This sequence joins TRBV11-2 and TRBJ2-5, with D possibly TRBD2 on 6 matching bases. The V and J ends lost 8 bases and 11 bases respectively, with 24 bases between them. The CDR3 is 14 residues long. CDR1 and CDR2 from the germline V gene are SGHAT and FQNNGV. This CDR3 reads CASCLQTSQVEQYF. In DNA, the CDR3 is TGTGCCAGCTGCCTGCAGACTAGTCAAGTGGAGCAGTACTTC.

The chain carries TRBV7-8 and TRBJ2-1, with 7 bases identical to TRBD2. Trimming removed 5 bases from V and 4 bases from J; junction bases left unmatched: 11. The CDR3 totals 16 residues. Germline V lookup: CDR1 SGHVS, CDR2 FQNEAQ. Here the CDR3 reads CASSEGLAGYYNEQFF. The CDR3 DNA reads as TGTGCCAGCAGCGAGGGGTTAGCGGGCTATTACAATGAGCAGTTCTTC.

The gene calls are TRBV11-2 and TRBJ2-7; 7 bases are shared with TRBD1. Looked up from germline, CDR1 is SGHAT and CDR2 is FQNNGV. CDR3 size: 15 residues. The ends lost 5 bases at V and 1 base at J; junction bases unmatched: 8. In DNA, the CDR3 is TGTGCCAGCAGCCAGCCCCAGACAGGGTCCTACGAGCAGTACTTC. It codes for CASSQPQTGSYEQYF.

The chain recombines TRBV4-2 with TRBJ2-1; D gene ambiguous. The CDR3 length is 13 residues. The germline CDR1 and CDR2 sequences are LGHNA and YNFKEQ. The ends were cut back, 0 bases at V and 5 bases at J, with 5 bases in the middle. In DNA form, the CDR3 reads TGTGCCAGCAGCCAAGACGGCCACAATGAGCAGTTCTTC. It yields the protein CASSQDGHNEQFF.

V usage is TRBV7-7 and J usage is TRBJ2-3; D gene unclear. The ends were cut back, 5 bases at V and 4 bases at J, with 25 bases in the middle. Per the germline V gene, CDR1 is SSHAT and CDR2 is FNYEAQ (reference sequence). This CDR3 spans 18 amino acids. The CDR3: CASSPLDRCREDPDTQYF. The CDR3 coding sequence is TGTGCCAGCAGCCCCCTAGACCGATGCAGAGAGGATCCAGATACGCAGTATTTT.

The chain has TRBV6-1 and TRBJ1-5; 7 bases agree with TRBD1. V trimming: 4 bases; J trimming: 1 base; junction bases outside the gene matches: 1. Germline CDR1 reads MNHNS; CDR2 reads SASEGT. The length of the CDR3 is 14 residues. CDR3 region: CASSATGSNQPQHF. CDR3 coding DNA: TGTGCCAGCAGTGCGACAGGGAGCAATCAGCCCCAGCATTTT.

The CDR3 coding sequence is TGTGCCACCAGCAGAGGACTAGCGGGATCGTCCTCCTACAATGAGCAGTTCTTC. Its translation: CATSRGLAGSSSYNEQFF. The chain is built from TRBV15 and TRBJ2-1; 11 bases line up with TRBD2. This CDR3 region has 18 residues. The junction had 5 bases not matched to a gene; V was cut back by 1 base and J by 0 bases. Germline values: CDR1 LNHNV, CDR2 YYDKDF (reference sequence).

As to this clone: No conserved phenylalanine or tryptophan is present at the end of the CDR3, so a read error is the likely explanation. The J gene is TRBJ2-7, the V gene TRBV6-5; TRBD2 matches at 7 bases. This CDR3 comprises 15 residues. The J segment lost 0 bases and the V segment lost 4 bases, leaving 6 bases of the junction unmatched. The germline V gene encodes CDR1 MNHEY and CDR2 SVGAGI. CDR3 sequence reads: CASSSGTINSYEQYL. DNA for the CDR3: TGTGCCAGCAGTTCCGGGACTATCAACTCCTACGAGCAGTACCTC.

This chain links TRBV28 with TRBJ2-7; a weak D match, TRBD2 (6 bases). CDR1 and CDR2 from the germline V gene are MDHEN and SYDVKM. Trimming removed 5 bases from V and 6 bases from J, with 17 bases in between. The CDR3 is 14 amino acids. CDR3 sequence: CASSRLVGTAEQYF. For the CDR3, the DNA is TGTGCCAGCAGTCGCCTCGTTGGGACTGCCGAGCAGTACTTC.

V gene TRBV28 combines with J gene TRBJ2-7; the D is unclear. Germline assignment: CDR1 MDHEN and CDR2 SYDVKM. The V end lost 3 bases, the J end lost 0 bases, and 12 bases lay between the germline ends. The CDR3 extends over 15 amino acids. Here the CDR3 DNA reads TGTGCCAGCAGTTTCGTGGGATCGAGCTCCTACGAGCAGTACTTC. Protein: CASSFVGSSSYEQYF.

The CDR3 DNA sequence: TGTGCCAGTAGTATAGGGGGGAGAGAAGTAGAGACCCAGTACTTC. Translating gives CASSIGGREVETQYF. The genes are TRBV19 and TRBJ2-5, with D perhaps assigned TRBD1 or TRBD2 (5 bases each). Germline V gene sequence: CDR1 LNHDA, CDR2 SQIVND (reference sequence). The length of the CDR3 is 15 residues. Trimming cost V 1 base and J 4 bases, with 13 bases left between them.

The sample holds one count of this clone. The chain uses TRBV30 and TRBJ2-1; no definite D call. The CDR3 spans 11 residues. CDR1 and CDR2 (germline): GTSNPN, SVGIG (reference sequence). The V end lost 0 bases, the J end lost 9 bases, and 6 bases lay between the germline ends. For the CDR3, the DNA is TGTGCCTGGAGTGTGGGTGGTGAGCAGTTCTTC. Its translation: CAWSVGGEQFF.

The chain recombines TRBV5-1 with TRBJ1-1; maybe TRBD1 (5 bases). Germline V gene data show CDR1 as SGHRS and CDR2 as YFSETQ. The CDR3 has 18 amino acids. Trimming removed 4 bases at V and 0 bases at J, with 22 bases between. The CDR3 nucleotides are TGCGCCAGCAGCCGTATACCTTGGGGGGATTACATGAACACTGAAGCTTTCTTT. Its translation is CASSRIPWGDYMNTEAFF.